This T cell receptor (beta chain) was documented in a study of T cells after yellow fever vaccination. Across the study: Each of the EM, EMRA, CM and Tscm memory subsets was sorted based on CD3, CD45RA, CCR7 and CD95. It was SMART-Seq v4 Ultra Low Input that prepared the fractions with low cell numbers. Overall study findings and caveats: The secondary response was weaker but peaked faster, day 5 versus 15.

There are many counts of this clonotype. The germline CDR1 and CDR2 sequences are DFQATT and SNEGSKA (reference sequence). CDR3 size: 15 residues. V was pared by 8 bases and J by 6 bases, with 14 bases of the junction left unmatched. Each CDR3 protein gets one entry after TCRdb re-called the 5' RACE reads with MiXCR. The sample consists of roughly 26,000 distinct CDR3 sequences, 5.5% of them appearing once. The origin of this receptor is a man younger than 45 who received the YFV17D yellow fever vaccine. V and J are TRBV20-1 and TRBJ2-3, with 10 positions matching TRBD2. The sequencing used PBMCs, either bulk or a sorted T-cell subset (CD4+, CD8+, memory, or dextramer-sorted; not recorded which), collected 15 days after the yellow fever booster vaccination. CDR3 region: CSTPEREGVGDTQYF. Written as DNA, the CDR3 is TGCAGTACTCCGGAGCGGGAGGGCGTGGGGGATACGCAGTATTTT.